This TCR beta chain emerged from a study of radiotherapy plus CTLA-4 blockade in lung cancer. In the study overall: Disease control was present in 31% of patients, and objective responses in about 19%. Study-wide results and caveats: Blood TCR clones of tumor origin expanded after radiotherapy plus ipilimumab.

This clone showed up many times. Its cognate antigen is unknown. Sequencing was performed with immunoSEQ multiplex PCR; in TCRdb, only in-frame clones are kept and a portion is missing. Of roughly 120,000 clones in the sample, 65% to 85% were seen once. Lung cancer patients with chemo-refractory metastatic non-small-cell disease were given focal radiation plus CTLA-4 blockade with ipilimumab. This clonotype was obtained from a human donor with non-small cell lung cancer who had a partial response to radiotherapy plus ipilimumab. The sequenced sample was peripheral blood, obtained from a patient treated with radiotherapy plus ipilimumab.

CDR3: CASTESQNTEAFF. The CDR3 coding sequence is TGTGCCAGCACTGAGAGTCAGAACACTGAAGCTTTCTTT. The rearrangement joins TRBV6-1 to TRBJ1-1, with D uncertain. Germline V lookup: CDR1 MNHNS, CDR2 SASEGT. CDR3 length: 13 amino acids. Trimming left V 7 bases short and J 1 base short, with 10 bases between.